This T cell receptor (beta chain) was recorded in a study of blood T cell repertoires in COVID-19 (dated by TCRdb to the early 2020s). About the full investigation: Samples covering the acute and convalescent phases of COVID-19 were provided by collaborators in the United States, Italy and Spain. The material from the prospective study consisted of cDNA or gDNA derived from T cells, B-cell-depleted T cells, or PBMCs. Deeply sampled blood TCRbeta repertoires from subjects exposed to, actively infected with, or recovered from COVID-19 were included in the dataset. The repertoires were made available in a free public database intended to serve as a resource for research on the immune response to SARS-CoV-2. The samples were drawn from two sources: the first 160 participants of the ongoing ImmuneRACE study, and about 1,300 subjects contributed by 6 global collaborators. The sample metadata nearly always contained a de-identified subject ID, COVID-19 status, age in years and sex. HLA class I and class II types, where available, came from metadata supplied by the sample provider rather than from assay-based typing. Results the study describes overall, beyond this receptor: The quantity of clinical and demographic metadata differed by source and by participant and was supplied without curation.

The immunoSEQ Assay, a bias-controlled multiplex PCR, was used to amplify TCRbeta CDR3 regions from genomic DNA. The original methods were these. The number of nucleated cells in each sample was estimated from the amplification of reference gene primers within the assay. Sequence reads were collapsed and filtered to measure the absolute abundance of every unique TCRbeta CDR3 rearrangement. For each sample, productive Simpson clonality was calculated as the square root of Simpson's diversity index across productive rearrangements. Here the immuneACCESS table is served through TCRdb, limited to in-frame sequences with V and J called. Missing clones are a known gap in these copies; in checked studies unresolved V genes cover under half, and the rest lacks a known reason. The V and J calls and clone size come from that table; D and trimming were worked out from the DNA. The sample records about 400,000 clones, roughly 89% of which are singletons. The ten largest clones capture roughly 9.4% of the sample.

In the prospective study, participants were roughly 18 to 89 years old, resided in fewer than 25 geographic areas of the United States, and were enrolled through a virtual design. To assign participants to cohorts, the prospective study relied on clinical history that participants themselves reported in a screening survey and a study questionnaire. Recovered participants in ImmuneRACE Cohort 3 were defined as having two consecutive negative NP/OP PCR tests, clearance from a healthcare professional, or resolution of symptoms. In the prospective study, mobile phlebotomists collected whole blood, serum and a nasopharyngeal or oropharyngeal swab from each participant. Additional blood draws and questionnaires over a 2-month period could optionally be provided by prospective study participants. Before DNA extraction, prospective study blood samples were shipped either frozen or at room temperature.

With respect to this clone: The antigen this receptor binds is unknown. No base qualities exist here, and no much larger clone lies one base off it.

From the cysteine up to the phenylalanine, the CDR3 has a length of 13 residues. The sequence is cut down to CDR3 DNA, 39 bases in frame from base 1. CDR1 and CDR2 are read off the germline V gene as MNHEY and SVGAGI. The junction shows trimming of 8 bases on V and 4 bases on J, plus 14 bases between the germline ends. Input material: PBMCs or T cells enriched from blood (not recorded which). The sequence was collected from a woman aged 45-60 years who had recovered from COVID-19. The V gene is TRBV6-5 and the J gene is TRBJ1-1, with the D gene call left open. The DNA reads as follows: TGTGCCAGCCGCGGAGGAAGGAGCACTGAAGCTTTCTTT. This encodes CASRGGRSTEAFF.